These T cell receptor beta chains were read from a single sample in a study of long-term antiretroviral therapy in people with HIV. Repertoires were generated with immunoSEQ multiplex PCR, while TCRdb's copy carries only in-frame clones and drops some. The table has tens of thousands of clones, over 90% seen once; the top ten hold less than 3%. The input for sequencing was unsorted PBMCs, taken 3.7 years after starting antiretroviral therapy. The origin of the receptors is a woman between 45 and 60 years old with HIV. CDR3s include the opening cysteine and the closing phenylalanine or tryptophan. A D gene is named only where the DNA matches it firmly.

TRBV5-7 | - | CASSLEGPRSTEAFF
TRBV4-2 | - | CASSQGEGANTGELFF
TRBV9 | - | CASSPTLTYEQYF
TRBV6-6 | - | CASSWGTKAQNIQYF
TRBV4-2 | - | CASSQDLGTPPYNEQFF
TRBV6-1 | - | CASSGQTYEQYF
TRBV5-4 | TRBD2 | CASSVGTSGFYEQYF
TRBV5-6 | TRBD1 | CASSSIGTGPNQPQHF
TRBV11-3 | - | CASSLTAYNEQFF
TRBV11-2 | - | CASSLDPGARRAFF
TRBV4-2 | - | CASSQAPWSSTDTQYF
TRBV19 | TRBD2 | CASSPAWGLAGVGTGELFF
TRBV19 | - | CASSGAAGELFF
TRBV6-5 | - | CASNRGSGANVLTF
TRBV6-1 | TRBD1 | CASSRGRQETQYF
TRBV10-3 | - | CAIMGLRDRRPDRQTEQYF
TRBV5-6 | TRBD1 | CASSLPGQGAETQYF
TRBV2 | - | CASGDDGNQPQHF
TRBV5-1 | - | CASSLDRAMNTEAFF
TRBV6-1 | - | CASSEGTSNTEAFF
TRBV2 | TRBD2 | CASSVRTSGGGHGTDTQYF
TRBV4-2 | TRBD2 | CASSPLGAGGRVGSTDTQYF
TRBV7-3 | TRBD1 | CASRTGSNTEAFF
TRBV4-2 | - | CASSQEEVSGNTIYF
TRBV4-3 | - | CASSQDMGVPYEQYF
TRBV19 | TRBD1 | CASSIAAPAGGLDTQYF
TRBV5-4 | - | CASSFRPTYNEQFF
TRBV4-3 | - | CASSQDGAGLNTEAFF
TRBV7-2 | - | CASEPEALDTQYF
TRBV4-2 | - | CASSSGRADTEAFF
TRBV7-9 | TRBD2 | CASSRLAGYNNEQFF
TRBV14 | - | CASSPGLIGNYGYTF
TRBV5-6 | - | CASSLVSSSYEQYF
TRBV19 | TRBD1 | CAGPRQGIYEQYF
TRBV19 | - | CASRGGTIHNEKLFF
TRBV11-3 | TRBD2 | CASSLDGPGLAGVNEQFF
TRBV30 | - | CAWEKGILGVLSTEAFF
TRBV5-8 | TRBD2 | CASTPGGADSYEQYF
TRBV2 | TRBD2 | CASSRSGGAIYEQYF
TRBV29-1 | - | CSVLGPPEAFF
TRBV7-3 | TRBD2 | CASSPNGLAEETQYF
TRBV7-3 | TRBD1 | CASSLRTGEYGYTF
TRBV7-2 | - | CASSLAPSGFEAFF
TRBV19 | - | CASSLQAGPSTDTQYF
TRBV10-1 | - | CASSEGVPRTISSYEQYF
TRBV30 | TRBD1 | CAWSPPPTHRGGEKLFF
TRBV7-9 | - | CASSIAGSNQPQHF
TRBV19 | TRBD2 | CASSLTLAGATDTQYF
TRBV10-3 | TRBD1 | CAISDSTFRGRNYGYTF
TRBV5-1 | TRBD1 | CASSPRQGWNTGELFF
TRBV7-2 | TRBD2 | CASSFISGFTDTQYF
TRBV6-6 | - | CASNSKGSNQPQHF